This T cell receptor (beta chain) was profiled in a study of tumor-infiltrating lymphocytes in oesophageal squamous cell carcinoma. Germline CDR1 SGHVS, CDR2 FNYEAQ. The CDR3 length is 12 residues. TCRdb fed the PCR reads into MiXCR, producing one record per CDR3 protein. The table records about 12,000 distinct CDR3 sequences, 56% of them present only once. The V call is TRBV7-6, the J call TRBJ2-7, with unresolved D. Gene TRBJ2-5 matches the end of the DNA better, so the J call may be wrong. The sample was esophageal tumor tissue. The sequence was collected from a female donor with esophageal squamous cell carcinoma. The CDR3 is CASSPYQETQYF. The CDR3 DNA is TGTGCCAGCAGCCCTTATCAAGAGACCCAGTACTTC.